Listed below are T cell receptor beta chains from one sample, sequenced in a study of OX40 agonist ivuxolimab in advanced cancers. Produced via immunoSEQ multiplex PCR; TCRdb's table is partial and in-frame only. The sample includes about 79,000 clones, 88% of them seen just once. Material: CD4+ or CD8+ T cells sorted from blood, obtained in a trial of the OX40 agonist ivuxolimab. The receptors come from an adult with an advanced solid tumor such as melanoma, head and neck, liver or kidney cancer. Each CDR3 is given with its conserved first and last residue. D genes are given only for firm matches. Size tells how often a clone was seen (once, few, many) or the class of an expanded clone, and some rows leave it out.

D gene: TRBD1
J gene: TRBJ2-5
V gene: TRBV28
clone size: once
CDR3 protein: CASKTGGGETQYF
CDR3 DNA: TGTGCCAGCAAAACAGGGGGAGGAGAGACCCAGTACTTC

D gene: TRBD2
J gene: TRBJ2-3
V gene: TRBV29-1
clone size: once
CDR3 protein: CSVQLAGGPDTQYF
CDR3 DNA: TGCAGCGTTCAGCTAGCGGGAGGGCCAGATACGCAGTATTTT

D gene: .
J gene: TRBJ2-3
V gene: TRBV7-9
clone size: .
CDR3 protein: CASSLGPAYDTQYF
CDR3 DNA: TGTGCCAGCAGCTTAGGGCCAGCATACGATACGCAGTATTTT

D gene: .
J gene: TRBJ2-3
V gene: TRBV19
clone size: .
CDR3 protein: CASRQNPIQDTDTQYF
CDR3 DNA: TGTGCCAGTAGACAGAACCCAATTCAGGACACAGATACGCAGTATTTT

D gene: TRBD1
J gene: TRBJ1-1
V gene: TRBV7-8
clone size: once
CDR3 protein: CASSLKGTGGTEAFF
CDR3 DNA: TGTGCCAGCAGCTTAAAAGGGACAGGGGGCACTGAAGCTTTCTTT

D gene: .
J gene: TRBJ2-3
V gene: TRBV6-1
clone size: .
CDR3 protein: CASSELSQGRTDTQYF
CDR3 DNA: TGTGCCAGCAGTGAACTCTCACAGGGACGCACAGATACGCAGTATTTT

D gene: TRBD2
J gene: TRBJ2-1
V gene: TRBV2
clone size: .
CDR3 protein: CASSELLAGAEQFF
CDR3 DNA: TGTGCCAGCAGTGAATTGCTAGCGGGAGCAGAGCAGTTCTTC

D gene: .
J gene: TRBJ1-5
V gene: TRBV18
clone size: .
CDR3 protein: CASSPGTNQPQHF
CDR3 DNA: TGTGCCAGCTCACCAGGGACCAATCAGCCCCAGCATTTT

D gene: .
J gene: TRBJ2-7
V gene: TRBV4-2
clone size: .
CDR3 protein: CASSQESGYEQYF
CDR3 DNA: TGTGCCAGCAGCCAAGAGTCAGGCTACGAGCAGTACTTC

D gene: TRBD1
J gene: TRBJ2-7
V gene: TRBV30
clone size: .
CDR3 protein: CAWSAPGTGGEQYF
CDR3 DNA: TGTGCCTGGAGTGCCCCCGGGACAGGGGGCGAGCAGTACTTC

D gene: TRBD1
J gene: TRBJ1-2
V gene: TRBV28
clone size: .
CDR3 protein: CASSQGTEYGYTF
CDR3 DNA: TGTGCTAGCAGCCAAGGGACAGAATATGGCTACACCTTC

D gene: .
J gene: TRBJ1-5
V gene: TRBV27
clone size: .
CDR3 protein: CASSLSNLDQPQHF
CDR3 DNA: TGTGCCAGCAGTTTATCCAACCTAGATCAGCCCCAACATTTT

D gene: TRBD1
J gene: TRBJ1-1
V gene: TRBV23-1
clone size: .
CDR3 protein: CASSSRTGGTEAFF
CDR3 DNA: TGCGCCAGCAGTTCCAGGACAGGGGGCACTGAAGCTTTCTTT

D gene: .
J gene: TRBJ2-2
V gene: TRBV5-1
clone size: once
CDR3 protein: CASSFSLLGPNTGELFF
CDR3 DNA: TGCGCCAGCAGCTTTTCCCTACTGGGGCCCAACACCGGGGAGCTGTTTTTT

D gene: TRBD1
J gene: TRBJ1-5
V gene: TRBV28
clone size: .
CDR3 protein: CASSFPGQGVQGWGGQPQHF
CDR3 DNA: TGTGCCAGCAGTTTCCCGGGACAGGGGGTTCAGGGCTGGGGTGGACAGCCCCAGCATTTT

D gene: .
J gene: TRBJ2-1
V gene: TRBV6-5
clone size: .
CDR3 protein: CASSYSVMGHEQFF
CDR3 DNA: TGTGCCAGCAGTTACTCGGTGATGGGCCATGAGCAGTTCTTC

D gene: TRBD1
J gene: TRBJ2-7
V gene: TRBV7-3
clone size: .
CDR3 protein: CASGDRGEQYF
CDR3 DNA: TGTGCCAGCGGGGACAGGGGGGAGCAGTACTTC

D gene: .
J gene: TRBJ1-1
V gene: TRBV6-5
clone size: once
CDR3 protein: CASSYSGGNTEAFF
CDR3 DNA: TGTGCCAGCAGTTACTCAGGAGGGAACACTGAAGCTTTCTTT

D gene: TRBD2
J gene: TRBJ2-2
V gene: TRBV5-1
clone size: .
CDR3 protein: CASERGLAGNTGELFF
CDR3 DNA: TGCGCCAGCGAGAGGGGACTAGCGGGCAACACCGGGGAGCTGTTTTTT

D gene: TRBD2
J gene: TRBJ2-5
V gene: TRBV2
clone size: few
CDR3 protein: CASSDPSGSGETQYF
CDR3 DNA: TGTGCCAGCAGTGACCCTAGCGGGAGTGGAGAGACCCAGTACTTC

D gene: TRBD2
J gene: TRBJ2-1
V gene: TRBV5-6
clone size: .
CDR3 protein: CASSLTTGGWNEQFF
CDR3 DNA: TGTGCCAGCAGCTTAACAACCGGGGGGTGGAATGAGCAGTTCTTC

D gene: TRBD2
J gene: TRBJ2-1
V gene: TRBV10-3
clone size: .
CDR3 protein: CAISELAGARYEQFF
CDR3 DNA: TGTGCCATCAGTGAATTAGCGGGAGCTCGTTATGAGCAGTTCTTC

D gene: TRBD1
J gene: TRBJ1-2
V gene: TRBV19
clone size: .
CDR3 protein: CASSPSGQGYGYTF
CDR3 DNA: TGTGCCAGTAGTCCATCGGGACAGGGATACGGCTACACCTTC

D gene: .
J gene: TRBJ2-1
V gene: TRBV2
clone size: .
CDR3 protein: CASSADYYEQFF
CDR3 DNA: TGTGCCAGCAGTGCCGATTACTATGAGCAGTTCTTC

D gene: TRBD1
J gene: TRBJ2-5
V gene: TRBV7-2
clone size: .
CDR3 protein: CASSPNRGGETQYF
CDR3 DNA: TGTGCCAGCAGCCCAAACAGGGGCGGGGAGACCCAGTACTTC

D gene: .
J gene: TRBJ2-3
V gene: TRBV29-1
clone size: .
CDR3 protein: CSGAGASTDTQYF
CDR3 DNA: TGCAGCGGGGCAGGGGCTAGCACAGATACGCAGTATTTT

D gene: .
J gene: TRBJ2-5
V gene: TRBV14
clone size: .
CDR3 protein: CASSQAGGMRETQYF
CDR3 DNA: TGTGCCAGCAGCCAAGCTGGCGGAATGCGGGAGACCCAGTACTTC

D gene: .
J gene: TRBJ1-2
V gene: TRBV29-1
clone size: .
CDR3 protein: CSVTRALRGYTF
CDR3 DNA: TGCAGCGTCACCAGGGCTTTGCGTGGCTACACCTTC